Presented here are 5 T cell receptor beta chains from one specimen sequenced in a study of T cell responses to AZD1222 COVID-19 vaccine. The repertoire was sequenced with immunoSEQ multiplex PCR; TCRdb's copy has only in-frame clones and lacks some. This table has 55,000 to 80,000 clones, roughly three quarters appearing once. The specimen comprised peripheral blood, sampled on day 0 of AZD1222 vaccination. These receptors were taken from an adult in good health.

The CDR3, as DNA: TGTGCCAGCAGCTCAGGACAGGGGACATATCGAAGAGAGACCCAGTACTTC. Translated: CASSSGQGTYRRETQYF. V usage is TRBV7-2 and J usage is TRBJ2-5; TRBD1 aligns across 9 bases. Losses at the gene ends were 4 bases for V and 4 bases for J; bases not matched to a gene: 13. Looked up from germline, CDR1 is SGHTA and CDR2 is FQGNSA. The CDR3 consists of 17 residues.

The chain employs TRBV4-1 and TRBJ2-5, with TRBD1 as a possible D gene (5 bases). CDR1 is MGHRA and CDR2 is YSYEKL in the germline V gene. CDR3 length: 14 residues. Trimming pared 2 bases from V and 5 bases from J, leaving 12 bases between. The chain's CDR3 is CASSQPGSSETQYF. The CDR3 coding sequence is TGCGCCAGCAGCCAACCAGGGTCCAGCGAGACCCAGTACTTC.

The CDR3 loop reads CASSHRAGRNEQYF. CDR3 DNA: TGTGCCAGCAGTCACCGGGCAGGGCGGAACGAGCAGTACTTC. V gene TRBV27 combines with J gene TRBJ2-7, with a weak D call TRBD1 (5 bases). CDR3 length equals 14 residues. In germline, CDR1 is MNHEY, CDR2 SMNVEV (reference sequence). Trimming took 5 bases from V and 5 from J, leaving 16 bases between them.

A remark on this clone: Its ends do not fully match the called genes, so a read error is possible. This specimen includes other DNA sequences encoding the same CDR3. This chain connects TRBV6-2 or TRBV6-3 to TRBJ2-1; D is undetermined. The CDR3 spans 15 residues. Germline lookup yields CDR1 MNHEY and CDR2 SVGEGT. The CDR3 nucleotides are TGCGCCAGCAGTTCCCTCAGGCCCCTGGGCAATGAGCAGTTCTTC. It encodes CASSSLRPLGNEQFF.

This rearrangement joins TRBV5-5 to TRBJ1-2; D may be TRBD1 (5 bases). The CDR3 totals 12 residues. Germline V gives CDR1 SGHKS, CDR2 YYEKEE (reference sequence). V was cut by 3 bases and J by 7 bases, with 10 bases left in between. CDR3 sequence: CASSSERGGYTF. CDR3 coding DNA: TGTGCCAGCAGCTCGGAAAGGGGTGGCTACACCTTC.